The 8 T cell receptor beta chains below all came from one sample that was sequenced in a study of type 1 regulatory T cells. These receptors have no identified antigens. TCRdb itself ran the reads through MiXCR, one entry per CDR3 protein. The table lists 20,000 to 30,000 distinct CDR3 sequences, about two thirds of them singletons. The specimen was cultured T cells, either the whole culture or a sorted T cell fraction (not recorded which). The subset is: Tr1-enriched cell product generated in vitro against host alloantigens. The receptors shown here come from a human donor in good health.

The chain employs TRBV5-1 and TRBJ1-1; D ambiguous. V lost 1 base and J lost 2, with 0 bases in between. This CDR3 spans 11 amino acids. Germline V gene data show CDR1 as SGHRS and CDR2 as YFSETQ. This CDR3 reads CASSLNTEAFF. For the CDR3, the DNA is TGCGCCAGCAGCTTGAACACTGAAGCTTTCTTT.

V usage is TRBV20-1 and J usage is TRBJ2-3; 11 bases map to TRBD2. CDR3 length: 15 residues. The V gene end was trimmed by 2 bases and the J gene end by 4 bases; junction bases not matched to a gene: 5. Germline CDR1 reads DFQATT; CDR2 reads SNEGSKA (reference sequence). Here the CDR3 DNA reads TGCAGTGCTAGAAGGGTAGCGGGGGGGTCAGATACGCAGTATTTT. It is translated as CSARRVAGGSDTQYF.

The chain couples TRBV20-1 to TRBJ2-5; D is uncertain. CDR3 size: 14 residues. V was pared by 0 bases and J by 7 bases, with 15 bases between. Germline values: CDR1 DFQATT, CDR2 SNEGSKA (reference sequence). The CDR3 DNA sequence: TGCAGTGCTAGAGATGGAAGCGTTGTGGGGACCCAGTACTTC. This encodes CSARDGSVVGTQYF.

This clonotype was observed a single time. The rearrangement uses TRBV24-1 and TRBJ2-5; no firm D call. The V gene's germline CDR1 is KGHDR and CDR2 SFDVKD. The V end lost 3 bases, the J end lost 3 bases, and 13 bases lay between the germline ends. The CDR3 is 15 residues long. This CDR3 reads CATSDEGHPKETQYF. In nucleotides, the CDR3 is TGTGCCACCAGTGATGAAGGGCATCCTAAAGAGACCCAGTACTTC.

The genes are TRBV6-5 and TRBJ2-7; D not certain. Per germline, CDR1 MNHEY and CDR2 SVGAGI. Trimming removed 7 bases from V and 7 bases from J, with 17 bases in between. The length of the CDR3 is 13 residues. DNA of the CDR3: TGTGCCAGCAACGACCCGCAGTTAAGGGAGCAGTACTTC. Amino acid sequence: CASNDPQLREQYF.

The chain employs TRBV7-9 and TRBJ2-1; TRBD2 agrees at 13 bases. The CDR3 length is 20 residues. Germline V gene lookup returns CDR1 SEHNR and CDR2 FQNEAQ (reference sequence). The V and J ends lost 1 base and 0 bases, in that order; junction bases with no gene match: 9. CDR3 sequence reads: CASSLVRLGLAGSSYNEQFF. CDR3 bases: TGTGCCAGCAGCTTAGTTCGACTGGGACTAGCGGGAAGCTCCTACAATGAGCAGTTCTTC.

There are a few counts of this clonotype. DNA for the CDR3: TGTGCCAGCAGCTTAGGGACCTATGGCTACACCTTC. Translation: CASSLGTYGYTF. The J gene is TRBJ1-2, the V gene TRBV7-2; D remains unclear. CDR1 SGHTA and CDR2 FQGNSA come from the germline V gene. Trimming took 1 base from V and 4 from J, leaving 4 bases between them. This CDR3 is built from 12 residues.

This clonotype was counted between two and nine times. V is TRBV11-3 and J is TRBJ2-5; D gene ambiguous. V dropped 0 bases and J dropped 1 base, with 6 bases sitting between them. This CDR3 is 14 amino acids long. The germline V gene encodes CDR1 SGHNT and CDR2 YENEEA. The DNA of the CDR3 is TGTGCCAGCAGCTTAGAAGAGTCCCAAGAGACCCAGTACTTC. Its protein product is CASSLEESQETQYF.